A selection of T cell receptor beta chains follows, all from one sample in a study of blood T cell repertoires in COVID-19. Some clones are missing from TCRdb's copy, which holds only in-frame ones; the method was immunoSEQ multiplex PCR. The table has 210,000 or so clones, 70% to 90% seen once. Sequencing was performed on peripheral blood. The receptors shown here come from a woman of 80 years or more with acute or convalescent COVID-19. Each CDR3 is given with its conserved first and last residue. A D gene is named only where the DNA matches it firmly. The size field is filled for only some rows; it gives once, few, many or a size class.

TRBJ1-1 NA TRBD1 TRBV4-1 CASSQGWVGGTGGTEAFF TGCGCCAGCAGCCAAGGATGGGTTGGAGGGACAGGGGGAACTGAAGCTTTCTTT
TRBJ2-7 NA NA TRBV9 CASSVGKGVSYEQYF TGTGCCAGCAGCGTAGGGAAGGGGGTCTCCTACGAGCAGTACTTC
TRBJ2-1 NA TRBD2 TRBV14 CASSQRGRAYNEQFF TGTGCCAGCAGCCAACGAGGGAGGGCCTACAATGAGCAGTTCTTC
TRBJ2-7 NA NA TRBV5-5 CASSPDTSIYEQYF TGTGCCAGCAGCCCAGACACATCCATCTACGAGCAGTACTTC
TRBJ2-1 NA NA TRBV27 CASSFLAGQRYNEQFF TGTGCCAGCAGTTTCCTCGCGGGACAGAGATACAATGAGCAGTTCTTC
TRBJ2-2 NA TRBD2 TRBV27 CASSLGGTRGTGELFF TGTGCCAGCAGCCTCGGCGGGACTAGGGGCACCGGGGAGCTGTTTTTT
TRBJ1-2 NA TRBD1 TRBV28 CAIDREIRTGGHGYTF TGTGCCATCGACCGGGAGATCAGGACAGGGGGCCATGGCTACACCTTC
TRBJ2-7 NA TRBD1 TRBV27 CASRQGPYEQYF TGTGCCAGCAGACAGGGGCCCTACGAGCAGTACTTC
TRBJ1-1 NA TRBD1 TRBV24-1 CATSDSRTGPNTEAFF TGTGCCACCAGTGATTCCCGGACAGGTCCTAACACTGAAGCTTTCTTT
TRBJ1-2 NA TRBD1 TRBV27 CASSLSGQGVFGYTF TGTGCCAGCAGTTTATCGGGACAGGGGGTATTTGGCTACACCTTC
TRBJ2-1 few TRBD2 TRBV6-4 CASSDSAGGLANEQFF TGTGCCAGCAGTGACTCAGCGGGAGGGCTTGCCAATGAGCAGTTCTTC
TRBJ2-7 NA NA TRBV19 CASSTDIPYEQYF TGTGCCAGTAGTACGGACATCCCCTACGAGCAGTACTTC
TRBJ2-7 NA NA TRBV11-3 CASRGLGSSYEQYF TGTGCCAGCAGAGGACTGGGGAGCTCCTACGAGCAGTACTTC
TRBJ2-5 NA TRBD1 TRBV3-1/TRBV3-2 CASSQGLTGGAETQYF TGTGCCAGCAGCCAAGGACTCACAGGGGGAGCCGAGACCCAGTACTTC
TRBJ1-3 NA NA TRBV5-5 CASSLVGGSAGNTIYF TGTGCCAGCAGCTTGGTGGGGGGATCAGCTGGAAACACCATATATTTT